The 2 T cell receptor beta chains below were found in one sample sequenced in a study of T cells after yellow fever vaccination. TCRdb itself ran the 5' RACE reads through MiXCR, one entry per CDR3 protein. The table has about 580,000 distinct CDR3 sequences, around 17% seen once. This material consisted of PBMCs, taken more than 4 days after the first yellow fever vaccination. These receptors were obtained from a man younger than 35 who received the YFV17D yellow fever vaccine.

This clonotype was counted at least ten times. The rearrangement links TRBV4-2 to TRBJ1-5; TRBD1 is a possible D gene (5 bases). This CDR3 is built from 14 residues. Germline assignment: CDR1 LGHNA and CDR2 YNFKEQ. V was cut by 3 bases and J by 3 bases, with 9 bases left in between. The CDR3 reads CASSHGGLNQPQHF. The CDR3 DNA is TGTGCCAGCAGCCACGGGGGACTCAATCAGCCCCAGCATTTT.

This clonotype was counted ten times or more. The V call is TRBV7-3, the J call TRBJ2-3, with D maybe TRBD1 (5 bases). V was shortened by 3 bases and J by 3 bases, with 7 bases between the two germline ends. Per the germline V gene, CDR1 is SGHTA and CDR2 is FQGTGA. The CDR3 has 13 amino acids. The DNA of the CDR3 is TGTGCCAGCAGCTTCCGACAGACAGATACGCAGTATTTT. Protein: CASSFRQTDTQYF.